These T cell receptor beta chains were read from a single sample in a study of blood T cells in healthy people across ages. MiXCR, run by TCRdb on the 5' RACE reads, gives a single entry per CDR3 protein. The table lists about 1.4 million distinct CDR3 sequences, roughly 60% of them singletons, with 6.5% to 8.5% in the top ten. The sample taken for sequencing was blood. Receptors were obtained from a man aged 18 to 30 in good health. The CDR3 runs from the conserved cysteine through the conserved F or W. Fields, in order: clone size, D gene, V gene, J gene, CDR3 DNA, CDR3 protein. D genes are given only for firm matches. The size entry is marked missing in some rows and otherwise reads once, few, many or a size class.

>many|-|TRBV20-1|TRBJ2-1
TGCAGTGCTCATGAGCAGTTCTTC
CSAHEQFF
>-|-|TRBV9|TRBJ1-1
TGTGCCAGCAGCGCACCCACGAACACTGAAGCTTTCTTT
CASSAPTNTEAFF
>few|-|TRBV7-8|TRBJ2-4
TGTGCCAGCAGCATAGACTTTGCAGGGGATTTAGCCAAAAACATTCAGTACTTC
CASSIDFAGDLAKNIQYF
>few|TRBD2|TRBV7-9|TRBJ2-1
TGTGCCAGCAGCATGAGCGGGAGTTCATACAATGAGCAGTTCTTC
CASSMSGSSYNEQFF
>-|-|TRBV11-1|TRBJ2-7
TGTGCCAGCAGACCATTTGTGGGCGAGCAGTACTTC
CASRPFVGEQYF
>-|TRBD1|TRBV13|TRBJ1-6
TGTGCCAGCAGCCCTTGGGACAGGGATACACCCCTCCACTTT
CASSPWDRDTPLHF
>-|TRBD1|TRBV6-5|TRBJ1-4
TGTGCCAGCAGATTTACAGGGGGGAAACTGTTTTTT
CASRFTGGKLFF
>-|TRBD1|TRBV28|TRBJ2-5
TGTGCCAGCGGGGGAGAGGGGGCAAGGGAGACCCAGTACTTC
CASGGEGARETQYF
>-|-|TRBV20-1|TRBJ2-7
TGCAGTGCTCCTCTCCCGGCAGGGACCTACGAGCAGTACTTC
CSAPLPAGTYEQYF
>-|-|TRBV7-2|TRBJ2-5
TGTGCCAGCAGCTTAGCGGCTAACCAAGAGACCCAGTACTTC
CASSLAANQETQYF
>-|-|TRBV7-2|TRBJ2-4
TGTGCCAGCAGTCCTCGTCTCCGGGACATTCAGTACTTC
CASSPRLRDIQYF
>few|TRBD1|TRBV7-9|TRBJ2-7
TGTGCCAGCAGCCTCCCTCCGGGACAGGCCTACGAGCAGTACTTC
CASSLPPGQAYEQYF
>few|-|TRBV29-1|TRBJ2-3
TGCAGCGTTGAAGGGGACGAGCGGAGCACAGATACGCAGTATTTT
CSVEGDERSTDTQYF
>-|-|TRBV6-6|TRBJ2-6
TGTGCCAGCAGTTACAATACTGATAGCTCTGGGGCCAACGTCCTGACTTTC
CASSYNTDSSGANVLTF
>-|TRBD2|TRBV27|TRBJ2-3
TGTGCCAGCAGTTCAGAAACTAGCGGGAGAATCGATACGCAGTATTTT
CASSSETSGRIDTQYF
>-|TRBD1|TRBV7-6|TRBJ1-4
TGTGCCAGCAGCTTAGGGGACAGGGCGAATGAAAAACTGTTTTTT
CASSLGDRANEKLFF
>-|TRBD1|TRBV27|TRBJ2-1
TGTGCCAGCAGTCCCCGGGACAGGATGAATGAGCAGTTCTTC
CASSPRDRMNEQFF
>-|-|TRBV18|TRBJ1-1
TGTGCCAGCTCGGATACTCCGAACACTGAAGCTTTCTTT
CASSDTPNTEAFF
>-|-|TRBV10-3|TRBJ2-1
TGTGCCATCAGTGAGGGCAGGGAGGCTGGTGAGCAGTTCTTC
CAISEGREAGEQFF
>-|-|TRBV20-1|TRBJ2-7
TGCAGTGCTAGATCTCAATGGGCCCGCTCCTACGAGCAGTACTTC
CSARSQWARSYEQYF
>once|TRBD2|TRBV9|TRBJ2-7
TGTGCCAGCAGCGTAGGCGGACTAGCGCTCCACGAGCAGTACTTC
CASSVGGLALHEQYF
>-|TRBD1|TRBV5-1|TRBJ1-2
TGCGCCAGCAGCCAAAGGTATTCCGGGACAGGGGGCGTCGGCTACACCTTC
CASSQRYSGTGGVGYTF
>-|-|TRBV6-5|TRBJ2-4
TGTGCCAGCAGTTACTCTTTGGACAGCCAAGAGCAGTACTTC
CASSYSLDSQEQYF
>-|-|TRBV29-1|TRBJ1-1
TGCAGCGTTGAAGTTGAGGGGAGGGAAGCTTTCTTT
CSVEVEGREAFF
>few|TRBD1|TRBV6-5|TRBJ2-7
TGTGCCAGCAGTTACTCTGCCGGACAGGTCCAGGCCGAGCAGTACTTC
CASSYSAGQVQAEQYF
>-|-|TRBV2|TRBJ2-1
TGTGCCAGCAGAACGGAGAGTTTCTACTACAATGAGCAGTTCTTC
CASRTESFYYNEQFF
>-|-|TRBV29-1|TRBJ1-3
TGCAGCGTCATGGGAGCATCTGGAAACACCATATATTTT
CSVMGASGNTIYF
>-|-|TRBV7-2|TRBJ2-5
TGTGCCAGCAGCGGGCTTGTGGGGGGCTTAAGGGAGACCCAGTACTTC
CASSGLVGGLRETQYF
>-|TRBD1|TRBV30|TRBJ1-1
TGTGCCTGGAGGACAGGGGTTGCGGCTTTCTTT
CAWRTGVAAFF
>-|TRBD2|TRBV6-2/TRBV6-3|TRBJ2-7
TGTGCCAGCAGTCAAACTAGCGGGATAAATTCCTACAATGAGCAGTACTTC
CASSQTSGINSYNEQYF
>-|-|TRBV20-1|TRBJ2-5
TGCAGTGCTTCGGGGTCGTGGCAGTACTTC
CSASGSWQYF
>-|-|TRBV2|TRBJ1-4
TGTGCCAGCAGACCGAGGAGGACGACGAATGAAAAACTGTTTTTT
CASRPRRTTNEKLFF
>-|-|TRBV29-1|TRBJ2-1
TGCAGCGTGGAGGGGACATATCGCTACGAGCAGTTCTTC
CSVEGTYRYEQFF
>few|-|TRBV7-7|TRBJ2-5
TGTGCCAGCAGCTTTTCAGGCCGAGAGACCCAGTACTTC
CASSFSGRETQYF
>few|TRBD2|TRBV29-1|TRBJ2-3
TGCAGCGTTGAAGGACGTGGACTAGCGGGAGTCTCGCACGCAGATACGCAGTATTTT
CSVEGRGLAGVSHADTQYF
>-|-|TRBV27|TRBJ2-3
TGTGCCAGCAGTTTATTAGGACGATCCTCCCTGGACACAGATACGCAGTATTTT
CASSLLGRSSLDTDTQYF
>-|TRBD1|TRBV7-2|TRBJ2-7
TGTGCCAGCAGCGAGGGACAGGCGGTCGAGCAGTACTTC
CASSEGQAVEQYF
>few|TRBD1|TRBV6-2/TRBV6-3|TRBJ1-2
TGTGCCAGCACCGGGGCGGGACAGCCATCTGATGGCTACACCTTC
CASTGAGQPSDGYTF
>few|TRBD1|TRBV10-3|TRBJ2-1
TGTGCCATCAGGGGACAGGGGGGCGAGAATGAGCAGTTCTTC
CAIRGQGGENEQFF
>-|-|TRBV4-3|TRBJ2-1
TGCGCCAGCAACCAAGACCTCGGCTTTAGTGAGCAGTTCTTC
CASNQDLGFSEQFF
>-|-|TRBV9|TRBJ1-5
TGTGCCAGCAGCGTAGGACTCTTTGGCAATCAGCCCCAGCATTTT
CASSVGLFGNQPQHF
>few|-|TRBV9|TRBJ2-1
TGTGCCAGCAGCGTAGGGGACGTCTACAATGAGCAGTTCTTC
CASSVGDVYNEQFF
>-|TRBD2|TRBV7-2|TRBJ2-5
TGTGCCAGCAGCCAACGAGGCGGGGGAAAGCAGTACTTC
CASSQRGGGKQYF
>-|-|TRBV6-2/TRBV6-3|TRBJ2-3
TGTGCCAGCAGTTTTTCCGGGACTACGCAGTATTTT
CASSFSGTTQYF
>-|-|TRBV7-8|TRBJ1-6
TGTGCCACCACGGTGATGGACAGACTTTCTTCACCCCTCCACTTT
CATTVMDRLSSPLHF
>-|-|TRBV21-1|TRBJ1-6
TGTGCCAGCAGCAAAGGGGGCGGTTCACCCCTCCACTTT
CASSKGGGSPLHF
>-|TRBD2|TRBV15|TRBJ2-3
TGTGCCACCAGCAGAAGCGGGGGGACGACGATCACAGATACGCAGTATTTT
CATSRSGGTTITDTQYF
>-|-|TRBV4-1|TRBJ2-3
TGCGCCAGCAGCCCGCCGGAAATCACAGATACGCAGTATTTT
CASSPPEITDTQYF
>-|-|TRBV7-9|TRBJ1-1
TGTGCCAGCAGCTTAAGGAAGGTCCGGACTGAAGCTTTCTTT
CASSLRKVRTEAFF
>few|TRBD2|TRBV10-3|TRBJ2-3
TGTGCCATCAGACCAGCGGGGCAGGGAGGCACAGATACGCAGTATTTT
CAIRPAGQGGTDTQYF
>once|TRBD2|TRBV3-1|TRBJ2-5
TGTACCAGCAGCCAAGATCAATTAGCGGGGGGGTTCCAAGAGACCCAGTACTTC
CTSSQDQLAGGFQETQYF
>-|-|TRBV28|TRBJ2-1
TGTGCCAGCGGTAGTCTCTACAATGAGCAGTTCTTC
CASGSLYNEQFF
>few|-|TRBV6-6|TRBJ2-7
TGTGCCAGCAGAAAACACGGTTCCTACGAGCAGTACTTC
CASRKHGSYEQYF
>-|TRBD2|TRBV3-1|TRBJ2-5
TGTGCCAGCAGCCAAGCGGGGACTAGCTCCGAGACCCAGTACTTC
CASSQAGTSSETQYF
>-|TRBD2|TRBV20-1|TRBJ2-1
TGCAGTGCTAGAGATCTAGCGGGAGTAAACAATGAGCAGTTCTTC
CSARDLAGVNNEQFF
>-|TRBD2|TRBV3-1|TRBJ2-7
TGTGCCAGCAGCCAAACCCAGCGGGGATCCCCCTACGAGCAGTACTTC
CASSQTQRGSPYEQYF
>-|TRBD1|TRBV12-3/TRBV12-4|TRBJ2-7
TGTGCCAGCAGTTCCACAGGGGGGTCCAGTGGCGAGCAGTACTTC
CASSSTGGSSGEQYF
>-|TRBD2|TRBV12-3/TRBV12-4|TRBJ2-1
TGTGCCAGCAGTCCTGAGGGACTAGTGACCTACAATGAGCAGTTCTTC
CASSPEGLVTYNEQFF